This TCR beta chain is drawn from a study of T cell responses to AZD1222 COVID-19 vaccine. General observations from the study: Donors skewed white British and female; clonal diversity was possibly underestimated.

About this clone: Its antigen remains unknown.

Recipients boosted at about 4 weeks or about 12 weeks are pooled. This CDR3 is 14 amino acids long. With 1 base removed from V and 1 base from J, the gap between germline ends came to 7 bases. CDR1 is LGHDT, CDR2 YNNKEL, per germline (reference sequence). The method was immunoSEQ multiplex PCR; TCRdb's version includes in-frame clones alone and lacks a portion of them. The table records some 130,000 clones, about nine tenths of them present only once. This clonotype was obtained from an adult who received the AZD1222 COVID-19 vaccine. The chain uses TRBV3-1 (or the pseudogene TRBV3-2) and TRBJ1-2; no clear D gene. Sequenced material: peripheral blood, taken 28 days after the second AZD1222 dose. For the CDR3, the DNA is TGTGCCAGCAGCCAAGCTGGGGTTAACTATGGCTACACCTTC. This codes for CASSQAGVNYGYTF.